This T cell receptor beta chain was profiled in a study of tumor and adjacent non-tumor tissue in lung cancer. Study-wide background: Patients were aged about 30 to 80, 9 to 10 men and about five women, stage I to III. Notes on the study in general: Normal lung showed higher cumulative top 100 clone frequency than tumor. Tumor tissue had significantly higher TCR diversity than normal lung.

Per the germline V gene, CDR1 is DFQATT and CDR2 is SNEGSKA (reference sequence). Unmatched junction bases numbered 11, after V lost 1 base and J lost 8 bases. The CDR3 extends over 15 amino acids. RNA was extracted from bulk tissue without any cell sorting. Distant lung tissue was collected more than 3 cm away from the tumor edge. A few counts support this clonotype. The antigen is undetermined. Three rounds of nested PCR, following a modified ARM-PCR protocol, produced the TCRbeta library. TCRdb re-derived calls from the multiplex PCR reads in MiXCR, one entry per CDR3 protein. The sample consists of about 50,000 distinct CDR3 sequences, about 70% of them appearing once.

Sequencing was carried out using distant non-tumor lung tissue. The receptor's source is a woman in her sixties with non-small cell lung cancer. The chain uses TRBV20-1 and TRBJ2-1, with TRBD2 matching over 7 bases. CDR3 bases: TGCAGTGCTAGAGCGCAGCGGGGCCCGAGGGATGAGCAGTTCTTC. It encodes CSARAQRGPRDEQFF.